The entry that follows covers one T cell receptor (beta chain) sequence. Germline V gene data show CDR1 as KGHDR and CDR2 as SFDVKD. The CDR3 has 17 amino acids. The V gene end was trimmed by 3 bases and the J gene end by 4 bases; junction bases not matched to a gene: 3. Data came from immunoSEQ multiplex PCR; TCRdb stores just in-frame clones and leaves some out. The sample shows 100,000 to 150,000 clones, about 90% of them seen only once. This sample is drawn from a study of control samples from healthy donors and cancer patients. The rearrangement uses TRBV24-1 and TRBJ2-1, with 15 bases lining up with TRBD2. Sequenced input: blood. The TCR was taken from a man younger than 35 in good health. The CDR3, as DNA: TGTGCCACCAGTGATGGGACTAGCGGGAGGCCTTACAATGAGCAGTTCTTC. It encodes CATSDGTSGRPYNEQFF.